Included here is one T cell receptor beta chain sequence, with context. This table comes from immunoSEQ multiplex PCR, and its TCRdb copy is limited to in-frame clones, with some not included. Counted here are 70,000 to 90,000 clones, about 94% occurring once; the ten biggest clones make up approximately 0.79%. Germline values: CDR1 SGHAT, CDR2 FQNNGV. V was trimmed by 7 bases and J by 0 bases, leaving 13 bases between them. The CDR3 contains 15 residues. The data derive from a study of T cell changes during pregnancy in multiple sclerosis. The chain is built from TRBV11-2 and TRBJ1-3; D remains ambiguous. The sequence was collected from a female donor in good health, enrolled as a control in a pregnancy study. The source was peripheral blood, collected in the second trimester of pregnancy. The CDR3 protein is CASTFEAISGNTIYF. Here the CDR3 DNA reads TGTGCCAGCACCTTTGAAGCCATCTCTGGAAACACCATATATTTT.